This entry features one T cell receptor beta chain sequence. The target antigen is unknown. It was with a sample-barcoded 5' primer and a J-beta primer mix that a second PCR of about 7 to 12 cycles was run. TCRdb re-analysed the 5' RACE reads in MiXCR, keeping a single row per CDR3 protein. The data show some 920,000 distinct CDR3 sequences, around 54% seen once. This sample stems from a study of blood T cells in healthy people across ages. Study results and caveats: Total diversity from one million sequenced T cells was likely underestimated. Diversity of TCR beta per million T cells declined in a roughly linear way with age.

Germline V gene lookup returns CDR1 SGHRS and CDR2 YFSETQ. The CDR3 contains 15 residues. The junction had 10 bases not matched to a gene; V was cut back by 4 bases and J by 4 bases. Drawn from each donor were around 9.1 milliliters of peripheral blood. Sequenced: blood. The J gene is TRBJ1-2, the V gene TRBV5-1; TRBD1 matches 7 bases. The sequence derives from a woman aged 55-75 years in good health. The chain's CDR3 is CASSESGQLSYGYTF. CDR3 coding DNA: TGCGCCAGCAGCGAATCGGGACAGCTATCCTATGGCTACACCTTC.